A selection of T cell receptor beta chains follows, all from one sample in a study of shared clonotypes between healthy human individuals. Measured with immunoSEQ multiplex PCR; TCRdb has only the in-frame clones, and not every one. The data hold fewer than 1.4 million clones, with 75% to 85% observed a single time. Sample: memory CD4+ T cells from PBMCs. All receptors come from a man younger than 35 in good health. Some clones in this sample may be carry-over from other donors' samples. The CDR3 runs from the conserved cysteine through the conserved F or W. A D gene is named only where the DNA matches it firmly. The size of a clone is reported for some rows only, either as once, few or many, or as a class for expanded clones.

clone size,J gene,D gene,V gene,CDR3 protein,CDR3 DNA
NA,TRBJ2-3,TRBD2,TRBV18,CASSPSYGGSSTDTQYF,TGTGCCAGCTCACCATCATACGGGGGGTCTAGCACAGATACGCAGTATTTT
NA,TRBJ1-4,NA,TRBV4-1,CASSRAGREKLFF,TGCGCCAGCAGCCGGGCAGGGCGTGAAAAACTGTTTTTT
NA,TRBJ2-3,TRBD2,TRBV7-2,CASSSGTRKVTDTQYF,TGTGCCAGCAGCTCCGGGACTAGGAAGGTGACAGATACGCAGTATTTT
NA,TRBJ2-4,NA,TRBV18,CASSPSSRKGKNIQYF,TGTGCCAGCTCACCATCGTCTAGGAAAGGCAAAAACATTCAGTACTTC
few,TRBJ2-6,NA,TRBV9,CASSVEATGANVLTF,TGTGCCAGCAGCGTGGAAGCTACCGGGGCCAACGTCCTGACTTTC
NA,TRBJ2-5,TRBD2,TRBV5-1,CASSFGTSGSLRETQYF,TGCGCCAGCAGCTTTGGGACTAGCGGGAGTCTCCGAGAGACCCAGTACTTC
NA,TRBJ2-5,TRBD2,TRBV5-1,CASSLEGLVGTQYF,TGCGCCAGCAGCTTGGAAGGACTAGTGGGGACCCAGTACTTC
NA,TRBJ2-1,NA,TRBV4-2,CASSQDRLGEQFF,TGTGCCAGCAGCCAAGACCGGCTGGGTGAGCAGTTCTTC
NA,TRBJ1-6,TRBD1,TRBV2,CASGDFGTANSPLHF,TGTGCCAGCGGAGACTTCGGGACAGCTAATTCACCCCTCCACTTT
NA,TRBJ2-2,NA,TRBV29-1,CSSRGRSGELFF,TGCAGCTCCAGGGGGAGGTCCGGGGAGCTGTTTTTT
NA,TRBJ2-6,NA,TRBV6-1,CASSGPHLSSGANVLTF,TGTGCCAGCAGTGGGCCTCACCTTTCCTCTGGGGCCAACGTCCTGACTTTC
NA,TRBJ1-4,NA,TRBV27,CASSRRNEKLFF,TGTGCCAGCAGTAGGCGTAATGAAAAACTGTTTTTT
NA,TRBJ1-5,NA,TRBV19,CASSIDPRGYQPQHF,TGTGCCAGTAGTATAGATCCGCGGGGCTATCAGCCCCAGCATTTT
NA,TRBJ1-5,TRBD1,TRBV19,CASSSRTGSNQPQHF,TGTGCCAGTAGTAGCAGGACAGGGAGCAATCAGCCCCAGCATTTT
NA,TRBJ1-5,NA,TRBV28,CASSFAGASSNQPQHF,TGTGCCAGCAGTTTTGCAGGGGCTTCGAGCAATCAGCCCCAGCATTTT
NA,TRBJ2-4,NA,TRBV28,CASKAGSNLENIQYF,TGTGCCAGCAAGGCAGGGTCGAATCTAGAGAACATTCAGTACTTC
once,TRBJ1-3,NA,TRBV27,CASSPTRTDSGNTIYF,TGTGCCAGCAGTCCTACGCGGACGGACTCTGGAAACACCATATATTTT
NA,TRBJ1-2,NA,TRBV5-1,CASSPTGLGGYGYTF,TGCGCCAGCAGCCCAACAGGGTTGGGGGGTTATGGCTACACCTTC
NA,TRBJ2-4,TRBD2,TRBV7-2,CASSLEGGGAGGENIQYF,TGTGCCAGCAGCTTAGAGGGGGGCGGAGCGGGAGGAGAGAACATTCAGTACTTC
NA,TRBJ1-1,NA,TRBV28,CASSTEGVKDTEAFF,TGTGCCAGCAGCACCGAGGGGGTTAAGGACACTGAAGCTTTCTTT
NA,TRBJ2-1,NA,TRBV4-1,CASSQDPRGGLYNEQFF,TGCGCCAGCAGCCAAGATCCCCGTGGCGGGCTCTACAATGAGCAGTTCTTC
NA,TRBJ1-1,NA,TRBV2,CASSTGTSTEAFF,TGTGCCAGCAGTACCGGGACTAGTACTGAAGCTTTCTTT
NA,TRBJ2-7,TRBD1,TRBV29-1,CSVEGWDSQYF,TGCAGCGTTGAAGGCTGGGACAGCCAGTACTTC
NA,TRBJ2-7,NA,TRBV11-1,CASSLGQYEQYF,TGTGCCAGCAGCTTAGGGCAATACGAGCAGTACTTC
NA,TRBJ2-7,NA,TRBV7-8,CASSLEEGAREQYF,TGTGCCAGCAGCTTAGAGGAGGGGGCGCGGGAGCAGTACTTC
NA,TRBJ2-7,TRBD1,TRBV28,CASSKPGQGSYEQYF,TGTGCCAGCAGTAAACCGGGACAGGGTTCCTACGAGCAGTACTTC
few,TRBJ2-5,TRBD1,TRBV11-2,CASVRTGGRHFQETQYF,TGTGCCAGCGTGAGGACAGGGGGCCGCCATTTCCAAGAGACCCAGTACTTC
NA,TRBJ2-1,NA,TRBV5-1,CASSLDPSGAYNEQFF,TGCGCCAGCAGCTTGGATCCCAGCGGTGCCTACAATGAGCAGTTCTTC
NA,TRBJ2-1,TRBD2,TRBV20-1,CSAASGTLQFF,TGCAGTGCTGCAAGCGGGACTCTGCAGTTCTTC
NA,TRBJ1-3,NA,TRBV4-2,CASSQDRGSLSGNTIYF,TGTGCCAGCAGCCAAGACAGAGGCAGCCTCTCTGGAAACACCATATATTTT
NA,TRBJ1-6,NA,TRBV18,CASSPNSPGAWGSPLHF,TGTGCCAGCTCACCGAATTCCCCCGGGGCCTGGGGTTCACCCCTCCACTTT
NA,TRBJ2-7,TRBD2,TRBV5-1,CASSPLTTSGIIYEQYF,TGCGCCAGCAGCCCCCTTACGACTAGCGGGATAATCTACGAGCAGTACTTC
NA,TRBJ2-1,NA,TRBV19,CASSTRPYNEQFF,TGTGCCAGTAGTACCCGACCCTACAATGAGCAGTTCTTC
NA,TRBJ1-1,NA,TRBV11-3,CASSLPGNRATEAFF,TGTGCCAGCAGCTTACCGGGGAACCGCGCCACTGAAGCTTTCTTT
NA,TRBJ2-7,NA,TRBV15,CATSRIIHQYF,TGTGCCACCAGCAGAATAATCCACCAGTACTTC
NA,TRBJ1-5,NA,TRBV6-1,CASSEAGYGNQPQHF,TGTGCCAGCAGTGAAGCTGGTTATGGCAATCAGCCCCAGCATTTT
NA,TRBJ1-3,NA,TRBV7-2,CASSLVASKGGNTIYF,TGTGCCAGCAGCTTAGTGGCCAGCAAAGGGGGAAACACCATATATTTT
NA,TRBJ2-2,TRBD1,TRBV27,CASSHHQPGTGGPGELFF,TGTGCCAGCAGCCACCACCAGCCCGGGACAGGGGGCCCCGGGGAGCTGTTTTTT
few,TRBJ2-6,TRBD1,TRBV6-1,CASSVRDRAVAGANVLTF,TGTGCCAGCAGTGTACGGGACAGGGCTGTAGCTGGGGCCAACGTCCTGACTTTC
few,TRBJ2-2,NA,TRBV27,CASSLLPGELFF,TGTGCCAGCAGTCTCCTCCCAGGGGAGCTGTTTTTT
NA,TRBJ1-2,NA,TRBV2,CASSSRKRYGYTF,TGTGCCAGCAGTAGCAGAAAGCGGTATGGCTACACCTTC
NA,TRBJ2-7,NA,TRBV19,CASRGQQEDEQYF,TGTGCCAGTAGAGGACAGCAAGAGGACGAGCAGTACTTC
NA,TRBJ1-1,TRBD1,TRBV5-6,CASSPPDRGRAINTEAFF,TGTGCCAGCAGCCCCCCCGACAGGGGGCGTGCTATTAACACTGAAGCTTTCTTT
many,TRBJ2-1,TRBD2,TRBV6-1,CASSPTSGSTHEQFF,TGTGCCAGCAGTCCGACTAGCGGGAGTACCCATGAGCAGTTCTTC
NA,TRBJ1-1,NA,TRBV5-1,CASSLGGPITEAFF,TGCGCCAGCAGCTTGGGGGGGCCGATAACTGAAGCTTTCTTT
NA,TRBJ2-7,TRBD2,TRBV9,CASSTSGNSYEQYF,TGTGCCAGCAGCACGAGCGGGAACTCCTACGAGCAGTACTTC
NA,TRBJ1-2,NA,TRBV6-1,CASSTSGQAYYGYTF,TGTGCCAGCAGTACATCGGGGCAGGCTTACTATGGCTACACCTTC
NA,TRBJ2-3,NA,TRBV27,CASSLIDSRTDTQYF,TGTGCCAGCAGTTTGATAGATTCGAGGACAGATACGCAGTATTTT
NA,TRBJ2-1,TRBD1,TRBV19,CASSIGTGYNEQFF,TGTGCCAGTAGTATCGGGACAGGCTACAATGAGCAGTTCTTC
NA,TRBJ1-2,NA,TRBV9,CASSVDGSGYGYTF,TGTGCCAGCAGCGTAGACGGGAGTGGCTATGGCTACACCTTC
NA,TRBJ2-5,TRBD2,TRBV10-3,CAISGGLAIGETQYF,TGTGCCATCAGTGGGGGACTAGCGATCGGAGAGACCCAGTACTTC
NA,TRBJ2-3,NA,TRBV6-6,CASSSLDTSSTDTQYF,TGTGCCAGCAGTTCACTGGACACTTCTAGCACAGATACGCAGTATTTT
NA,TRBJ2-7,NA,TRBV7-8,CASLLFPVGAASSYEQYF,TGTGCCAGCCTTCTATTCCCGGTAGGGGCGGCTAGCTCCTACGAGCAGTACTTC